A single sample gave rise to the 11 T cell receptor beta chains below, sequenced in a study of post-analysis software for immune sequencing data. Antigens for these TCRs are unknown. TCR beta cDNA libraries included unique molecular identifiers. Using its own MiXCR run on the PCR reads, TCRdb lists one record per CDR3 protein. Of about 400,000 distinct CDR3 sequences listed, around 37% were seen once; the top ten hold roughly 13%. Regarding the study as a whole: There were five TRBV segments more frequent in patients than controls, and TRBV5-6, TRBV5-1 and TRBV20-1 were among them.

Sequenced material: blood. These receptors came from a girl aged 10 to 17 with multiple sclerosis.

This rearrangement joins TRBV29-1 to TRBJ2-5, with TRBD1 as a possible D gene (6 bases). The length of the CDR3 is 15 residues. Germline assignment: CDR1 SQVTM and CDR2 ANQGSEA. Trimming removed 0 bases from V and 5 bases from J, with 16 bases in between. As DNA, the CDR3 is TGCAGCGTTGAAGATTGGTCAGGGGCAGGGGAGACCCAGTACTTC. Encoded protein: CSVEDWSGAGETQYF.

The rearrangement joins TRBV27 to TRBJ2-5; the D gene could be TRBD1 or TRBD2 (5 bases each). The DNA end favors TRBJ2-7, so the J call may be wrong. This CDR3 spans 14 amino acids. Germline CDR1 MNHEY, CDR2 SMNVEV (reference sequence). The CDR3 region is CASSFDNGAFEQYF. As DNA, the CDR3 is TGTGCCAGCAGTTTCGACAACGGGGCGTTCGAGCAGTACTTC.

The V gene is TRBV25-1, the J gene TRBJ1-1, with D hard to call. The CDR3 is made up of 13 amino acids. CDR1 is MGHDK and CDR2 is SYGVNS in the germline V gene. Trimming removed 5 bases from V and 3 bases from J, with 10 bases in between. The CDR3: CASSTLGDTEAFF. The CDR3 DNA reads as TGTGCCAGCAGTACCCTCGGGGACACTGAAGCTTTCTTT.

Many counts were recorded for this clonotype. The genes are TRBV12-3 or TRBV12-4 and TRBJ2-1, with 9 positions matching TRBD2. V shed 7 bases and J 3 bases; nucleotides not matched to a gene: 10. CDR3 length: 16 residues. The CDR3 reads CASKAGGRPGYNEQFF. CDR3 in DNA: TGTGCCAGCAAAGCGGGGGGCCGACCGGGCTACAATGAGCAGTTCTTC.

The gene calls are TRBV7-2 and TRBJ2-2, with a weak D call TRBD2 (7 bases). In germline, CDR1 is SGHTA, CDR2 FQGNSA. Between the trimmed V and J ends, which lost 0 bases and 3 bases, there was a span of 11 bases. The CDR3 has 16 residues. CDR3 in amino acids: CASSLAAGAYTGELFF. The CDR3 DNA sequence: TGTGCCAGCAGCTTAGCGGCGGGGGCCTACACCGGGGAGCTGTTTTTT.

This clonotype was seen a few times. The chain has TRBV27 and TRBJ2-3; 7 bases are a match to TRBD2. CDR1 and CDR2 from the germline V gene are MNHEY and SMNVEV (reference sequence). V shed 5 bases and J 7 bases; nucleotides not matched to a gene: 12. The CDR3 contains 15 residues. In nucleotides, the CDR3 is TGTGCCAGCAGTCCTCAAGCGGGGCGTACGAATACGCAGTATTTT. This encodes CASSPQAGRTNTQYF.

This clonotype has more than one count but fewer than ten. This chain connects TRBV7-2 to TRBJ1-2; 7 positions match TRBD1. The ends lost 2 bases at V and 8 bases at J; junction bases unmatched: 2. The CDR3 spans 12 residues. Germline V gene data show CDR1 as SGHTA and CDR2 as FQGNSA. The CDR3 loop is CASSLYRGGYTF. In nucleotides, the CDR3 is TGTGCCAGCAGCTTATACAGGGGAGGCTACACCTTC.

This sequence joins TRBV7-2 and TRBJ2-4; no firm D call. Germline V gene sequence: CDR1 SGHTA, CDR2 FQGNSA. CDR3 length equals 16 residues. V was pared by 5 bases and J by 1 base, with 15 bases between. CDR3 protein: CASSPGPGEAKNIQYF. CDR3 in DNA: TGTGCCAGCAGCCCCGGCCCCGGTGAGGCCAAAAACATTCAGTACTTC.

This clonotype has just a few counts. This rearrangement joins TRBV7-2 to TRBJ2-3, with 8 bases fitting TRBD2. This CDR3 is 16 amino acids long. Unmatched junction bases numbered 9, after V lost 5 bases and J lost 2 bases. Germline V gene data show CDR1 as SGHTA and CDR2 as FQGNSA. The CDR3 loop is CASSSTAGVYTDTQYF. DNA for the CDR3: TGTGCCAGCAGCAGTACAGCGGGGGTGTACACAGATACGCAGTATTTT.

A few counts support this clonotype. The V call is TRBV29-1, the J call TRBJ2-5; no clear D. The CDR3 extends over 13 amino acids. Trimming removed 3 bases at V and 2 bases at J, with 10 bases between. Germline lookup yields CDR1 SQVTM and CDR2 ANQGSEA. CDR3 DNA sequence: TGCAGCGTTGAGTCACCAATTCAAGAGACCCAGTACTTC. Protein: CSVESPIQETQYF. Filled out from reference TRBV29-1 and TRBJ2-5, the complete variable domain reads SAVISQKPSRDICQRGTSLTIQCQVDSQVTMMFWYRQQPGQSLTLIATANQGSEATYESGFVIDKFPISRPNLTFSTLTVSNMSPEDSSIYLCSVESPIQETQYFGPGTRLLVL.

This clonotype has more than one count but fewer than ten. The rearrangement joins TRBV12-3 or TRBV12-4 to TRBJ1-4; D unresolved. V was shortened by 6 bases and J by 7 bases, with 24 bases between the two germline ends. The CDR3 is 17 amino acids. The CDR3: CASSPGSWTLDGEKLFF. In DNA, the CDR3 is TGTGCCAGCAGCCCGGGCTCTTGGACCTTGGATGGTGAAAAACTGTTTTTT.